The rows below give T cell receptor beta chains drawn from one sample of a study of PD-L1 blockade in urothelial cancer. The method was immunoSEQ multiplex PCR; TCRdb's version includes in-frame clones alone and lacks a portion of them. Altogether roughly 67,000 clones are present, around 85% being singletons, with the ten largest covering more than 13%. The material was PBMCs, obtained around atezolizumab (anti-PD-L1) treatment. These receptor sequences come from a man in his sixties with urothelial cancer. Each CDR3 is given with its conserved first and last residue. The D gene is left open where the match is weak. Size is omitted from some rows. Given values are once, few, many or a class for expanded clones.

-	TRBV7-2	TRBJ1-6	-	CASSLGGGRGSPLHF	TGTGCCAGCAGCTTAGGAGGGGGTCGGGGATCACCCCTCCACTTT
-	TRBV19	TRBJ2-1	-	CASRAGSSYNEQFF	TGTGCCAGCCGAGCAGGAAGCTCCTACAATGAGCAGTTCTTC
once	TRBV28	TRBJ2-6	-	CASSFSTLSGANVLTF	TGTGCCAGCAGTTTTAGCACACTATCTGGGGCCAACGTCCTGACTTTC
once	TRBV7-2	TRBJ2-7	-	CASSLWGGPYEQYF	TGTGCCAGCAGCTTATGGGGGGGCCCCTACGAGCAGTACTTC
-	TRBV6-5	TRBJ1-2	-	CASSLDRDYGYTF	TGTGCCAGCAGTCTCGACAGAGACTATGGCTACACCTTC
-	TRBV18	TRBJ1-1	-	CASSPDSTINTEAFF	TGTGCCAGCTCACCAGACAGTACTATAAACACTGAAGCTTTCTTT
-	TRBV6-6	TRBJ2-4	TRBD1	CASSETGVAKNIQYF	TGTGCCAGCAGCGAAACAGGGGTTGCCAAAAACATTCAGTACTTC
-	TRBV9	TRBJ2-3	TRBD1	CASSSQGAQEDTQYF	TGTGCCAGCAGCTCCCAGGGGGCCCAGGAAGATACGCAGTATTTT
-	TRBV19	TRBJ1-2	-	CASSVQNPFVGYTF	TGTGCCAGTAGTGTACAGAACCCCTTCGTTGGCTACACCTTC
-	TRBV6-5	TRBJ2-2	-	CASSYRSGELFF	TGTGCCAGCAGTTACCGTAGCGGGGAGCTGTTTTTT
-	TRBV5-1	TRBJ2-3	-	CASSLDIASTDTQYF	TGCGCCAGCAGCCTGGACATTGCTAGCACAGATACGCAGTATTTT
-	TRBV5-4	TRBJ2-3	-	CASSRGSPDTQYF	TGTGCCAGCAGCCGGGGGAGTCCAGATACGCAGTATTTT
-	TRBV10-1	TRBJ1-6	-	CASSEGAGNSPLHF	TGCGCCAGCAGTGAAGGGGCGGGAAATTCACCCCTCCACTTT
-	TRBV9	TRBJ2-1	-	CASSVGGSEYNEQFF	TGTGCCAGCAGCGTAGGAGGTAGCGAGTACAATGAGCAGTTCTTC
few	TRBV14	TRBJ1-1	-	CASSHTTRPLKAFF	TGTGCCAGCAGCCACACGACACGACCTTTGAAAGCTTTCTTT
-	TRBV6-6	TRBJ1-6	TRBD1	CASRGTVNSPLHF	TGTGCCAGCAGGGGGACAGTCAATTCACCCCTCCACTTT
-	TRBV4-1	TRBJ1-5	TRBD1	CASSQGQGAQPQHF	TGCGCCAGCAGCCAAGGACAGGGGGCCCAGCCCCAGCATTTT
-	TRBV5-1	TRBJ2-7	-	CASSPRTVTYEQYF	TGCGCCAGCAGCCCCCGGACTGTGACCTACGAGCAGTACTTC
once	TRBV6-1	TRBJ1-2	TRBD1	CASSVQGVYGYTF	TGTGCCAGCAGCGTACAGGGGGTCTATGGCTACACCTTC
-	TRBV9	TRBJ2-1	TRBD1	CASSVTRDSYNEQFF	TGTGCCAGCAGCGTAACCCGGGACAGCTACAATGAGCAGTTCTTC
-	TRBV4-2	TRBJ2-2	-	CASSPMGQTNTGELFF	TGTGCCAGCAGCCCAATGGGGCAGACGAACACCGGGGAGCTGTTTTTT
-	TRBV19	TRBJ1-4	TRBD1	CASRRQGSSTGEKLFF	TGTGCCAGTAGGAGACAGGGATCATCAACTGGTGAAAAACTGTTTTTT
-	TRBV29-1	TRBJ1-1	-	CSVDFQGHTEAFF	TGCAGCGTTGATTTCCAGGGTCACACTGAAGCTTTCTTT
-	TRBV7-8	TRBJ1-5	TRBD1	CASSPGQERNQPQHF	TGTGCCAGCAGCCCGGGACAGGAAAGGAATCAGCCCCAGCATTTT
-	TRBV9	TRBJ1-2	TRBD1	CASSLRTGVGYTF	TGTGCCAGCAGCTTGCGGACAGGGGTAGGCTACACCTTC
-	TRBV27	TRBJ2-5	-	CATRDYGGLQETQYF	TGTGCCACTCGAGACTACGGGGGTTTGCAAGAGACCCAGTACTTC
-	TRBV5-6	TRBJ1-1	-	CASSYITSTVFRHTEAFF	TGTGCCAGCAGCTACATCACCTCGACAGTCTTTCGACACACTGAAGCTTTCTTT
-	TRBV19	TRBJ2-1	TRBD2	CASRPTSGLYNEQFF	TGTGCCAGTAGGCCGACTAGCGGGTTATACAATGAGCAGTTCTTC
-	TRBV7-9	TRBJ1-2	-	CASSEAGGALGGYTF	TGTGCCAGCAGCGAAGCCGGGGGGGCACTTGGTGGCTACACCTTC
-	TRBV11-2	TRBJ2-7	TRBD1	CASSSQGAGYEQYF	TGTGCCAGCAGCTCACAGGGGGCAGGCTACGAGCAGTACTTC
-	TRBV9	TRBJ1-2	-	CASSSLAGQSGYTF	TGTGCCAGCAGCTCCCTGGCAGGCCAAAGTGGCTACACCTTC
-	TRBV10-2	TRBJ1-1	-	CASRANLNTEAFF	TGCGCCAGCAGGGCCAACCTGAACACTGAAGCTTTCTTT
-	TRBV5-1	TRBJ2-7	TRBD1	CASGGQGSSYEQYF	TGCGCCAGCGGCGGACAGGGGAGCTCCTACGAGCAGTACTTC
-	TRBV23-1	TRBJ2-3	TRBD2	CASSQSNAAGGGSDTQYF	TGCGCCAGCAGTCAATCTAATGCGGCGGGGGGTGGGTCAGATACGCAGTATTTT
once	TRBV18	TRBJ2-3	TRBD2	CASSLGGSGASDTQYF	TGTGCCAGCTCACTCGGAGGTAGCGGGGCCTCGGATACGCAGTATTTT
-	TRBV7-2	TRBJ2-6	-	CASSPPWANVLTF	TGTGCCAGCAGCCCCCCTTGGGCCAACGTCCTGACTTTC
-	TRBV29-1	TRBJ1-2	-	CSAGANSGEGYGYTF	TGCAGCGCTGGGGCGAATTCAGGGGAGGGCTATGGCTACACCTTC
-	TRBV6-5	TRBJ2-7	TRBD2	CASSYDATSSSYEQYF	TGTGCCAGCAGTTACGATGCGACTAGCTCATCCTACGAGCAGTACTTC
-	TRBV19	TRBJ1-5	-	CASSTQGRRNNQPQHF	TGTGCCAGTAGTACCCAGGGGCGTCGGAATAATCAGCCCCAGCATTTT
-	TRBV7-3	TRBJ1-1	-	CASSLTEGWSEAFF	TGTGCCAGCAGCTTAACCGAGGGATGGAGTGAAGCTTTCTTT
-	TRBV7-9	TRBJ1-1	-	CASRYQGNTEAFF	TGTGCCAGCAGGTATCAGGGGAACACTGAAGCTTTCTTT
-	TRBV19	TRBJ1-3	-	CASSGQFSGNTIYF	TGTGCCAGTTCAGGACAGTTCTCTGGAAACACCATATATTTT
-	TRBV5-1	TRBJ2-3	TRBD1	CASSLQGASTDTQYF	TGCGCCAGCAGCTTGCAGGGGGCTAGCACAGATACGCAGTATTTT
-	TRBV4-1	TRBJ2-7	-	CASSQDLRASLREQYF	TGCGCCAGCAGCCAAGATCTGAGGGCGAGCTTGAGGGAGCAGTACTTC
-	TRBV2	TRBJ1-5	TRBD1	CASTKETGVWEPQHF	TGTGCCAGCACCAAGGAGACAGGGGTCTGGGAGCCCCAGCATTTT
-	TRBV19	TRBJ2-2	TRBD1	CASSIHRGFTGELFF	TGTGCCAGTAGTATACACAGGGGGTTCACCGGGGAGCTGTTTTTT
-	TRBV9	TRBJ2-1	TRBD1	CASSSLQGGRNEQFF	TGTGCCAGCAGCTCTTTACAGGGGGGTAGGAATGAGCAGTTCTTC
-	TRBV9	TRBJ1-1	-	CASSVSQVTEAFF	TGTGCCAGCAGCGTAAGCCAGGTCACTGAAGCTTTCTTT
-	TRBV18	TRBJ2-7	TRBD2	CASSPSLAGDYEQYF	TGTGCCAGCTCACCATCGCTAGCGGGGGACTACGAGCAGTACTTC
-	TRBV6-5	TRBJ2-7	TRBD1	CASSYTDRGDEQYF	TGTGCCAGCAGTTACACAGACAGGGGGGACGAGCAGTACTTC